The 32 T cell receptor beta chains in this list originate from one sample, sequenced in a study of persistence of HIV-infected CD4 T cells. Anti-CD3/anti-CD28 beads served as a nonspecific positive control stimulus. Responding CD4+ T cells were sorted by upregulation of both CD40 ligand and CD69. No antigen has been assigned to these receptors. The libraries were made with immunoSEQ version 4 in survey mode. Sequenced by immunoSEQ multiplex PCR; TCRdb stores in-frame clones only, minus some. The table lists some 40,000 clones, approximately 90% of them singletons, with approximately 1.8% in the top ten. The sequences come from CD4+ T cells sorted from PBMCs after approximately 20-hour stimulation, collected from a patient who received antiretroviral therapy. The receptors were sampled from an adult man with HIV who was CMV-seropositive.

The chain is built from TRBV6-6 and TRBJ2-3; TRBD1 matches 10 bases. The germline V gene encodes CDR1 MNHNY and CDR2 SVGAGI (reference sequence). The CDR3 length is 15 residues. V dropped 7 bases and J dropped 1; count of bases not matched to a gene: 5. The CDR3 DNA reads TGTGCCAGCACTAGACAGGGGGCGCGCACAGATACGCAGTATTTT. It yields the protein CASTRQGARTDTQYF.

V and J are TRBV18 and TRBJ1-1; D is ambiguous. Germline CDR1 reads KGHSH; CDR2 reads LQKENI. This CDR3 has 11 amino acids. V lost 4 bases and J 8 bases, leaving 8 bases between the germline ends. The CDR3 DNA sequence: TGTGCCAGCTCACTCCGGGCCGAAGCTTTCTTT. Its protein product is CASSLRAEAFF.

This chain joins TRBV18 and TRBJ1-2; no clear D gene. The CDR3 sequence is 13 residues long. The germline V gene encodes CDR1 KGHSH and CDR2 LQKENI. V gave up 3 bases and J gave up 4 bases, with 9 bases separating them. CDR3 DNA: TGTGCCAGCTCACCTGCAGCTGCCTATGGCTACACCTTC. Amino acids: CASSPAAAYGYTF.

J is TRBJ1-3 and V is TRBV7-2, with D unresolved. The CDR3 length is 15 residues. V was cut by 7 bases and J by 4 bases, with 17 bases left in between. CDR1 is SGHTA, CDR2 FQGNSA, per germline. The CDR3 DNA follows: TGTGCCAGCATCCTTAGTAACAGACCGGGAAACACCATATATTTT. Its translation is CASILSNRPGNTIYF. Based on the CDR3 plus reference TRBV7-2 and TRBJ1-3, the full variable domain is GAGVSQSPSNKVTEKGKDVELRCDPISGHTALYWYRQSLGQGLEFLIYFQGNSAPDKSGLPSDRFSAERTGGSVSTLTIQRTQQEDSAVYLCASILSNRPGNTIYFGEGSWLTVV.

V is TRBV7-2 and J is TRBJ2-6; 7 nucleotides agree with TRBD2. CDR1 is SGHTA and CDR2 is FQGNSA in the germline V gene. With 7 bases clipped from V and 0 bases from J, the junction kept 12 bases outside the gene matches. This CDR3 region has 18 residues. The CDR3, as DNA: TGTGCCAGCATCCCACCGGGACTACAAAACTCTGGGGCCAACGTCCTGACTTTC. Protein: CASIPPGLQNSGANVLTF. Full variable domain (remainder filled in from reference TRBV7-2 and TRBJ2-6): GAGVSQSPSNKVTEKGKDVELRCDPISGHTALYWYRQSLGQGLEFLIYFQGNSAPDKSGLPSDRFSAERTGGSVSTLTIQRTQQEDSAVYLCASIPPGLQNSGANVLTFGAGSRLTVL.

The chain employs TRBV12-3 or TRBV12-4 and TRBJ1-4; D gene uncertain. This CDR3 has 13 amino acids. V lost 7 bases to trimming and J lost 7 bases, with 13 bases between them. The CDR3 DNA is TGTGCCAGCAAGGGAGGATCGGGTGAAAAACTGTTTTTT. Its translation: CASKGGSGEKLFF.

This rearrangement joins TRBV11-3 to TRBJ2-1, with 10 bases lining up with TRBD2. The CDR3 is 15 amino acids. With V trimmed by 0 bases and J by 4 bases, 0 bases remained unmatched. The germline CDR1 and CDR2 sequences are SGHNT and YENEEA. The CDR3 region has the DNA TGTGCCAGCAGCTTAGATAGCGGGGGGTACAATGAGCAGTTCTTC. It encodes CASSLDSGGYNEQFF.

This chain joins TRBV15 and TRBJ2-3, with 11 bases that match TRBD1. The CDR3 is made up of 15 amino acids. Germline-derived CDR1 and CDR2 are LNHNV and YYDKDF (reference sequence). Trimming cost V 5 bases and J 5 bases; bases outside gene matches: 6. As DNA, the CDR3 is TGTGCCACCAGCCGATGGGACAGGGGGAGAGATACGCAGTATTTT. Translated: CATSRWDRGRDTQYF.

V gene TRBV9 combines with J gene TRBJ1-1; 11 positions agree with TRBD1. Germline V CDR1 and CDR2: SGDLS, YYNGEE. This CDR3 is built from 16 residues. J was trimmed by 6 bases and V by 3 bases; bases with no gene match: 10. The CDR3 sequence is CASSGTGGMESSEAFF. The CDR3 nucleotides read TGTGCCAGCAGCGGGACAGGGGGCATGGAGAGTTCTGAAGCTTTCTTT.

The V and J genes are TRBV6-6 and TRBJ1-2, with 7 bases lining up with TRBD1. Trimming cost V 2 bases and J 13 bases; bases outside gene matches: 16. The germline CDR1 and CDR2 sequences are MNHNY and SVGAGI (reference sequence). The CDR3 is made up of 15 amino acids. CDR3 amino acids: CASSYVLGGVFSGTF. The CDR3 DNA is TGTGCCAGCAGTTACGTCTTAGGGGGCGTTTTTTCCGGCACCTTC.

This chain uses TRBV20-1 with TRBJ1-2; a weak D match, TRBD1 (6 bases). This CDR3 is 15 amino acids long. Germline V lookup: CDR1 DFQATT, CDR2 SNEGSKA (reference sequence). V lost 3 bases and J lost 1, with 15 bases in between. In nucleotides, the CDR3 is TGCAGTGCTAGTGTCCGGGGCAGGGGTAACTATGGCTACACCTTC. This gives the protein CSASVRGRGNYGYTF.

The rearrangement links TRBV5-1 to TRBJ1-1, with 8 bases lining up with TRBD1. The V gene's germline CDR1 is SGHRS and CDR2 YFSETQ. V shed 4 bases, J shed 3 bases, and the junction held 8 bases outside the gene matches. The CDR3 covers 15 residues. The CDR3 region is CASSLTGDSDTEAFF. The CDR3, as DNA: TGCGCCAGCAGCCTGACAGGGGATTCCGACACTGAAGCTTTCTTT. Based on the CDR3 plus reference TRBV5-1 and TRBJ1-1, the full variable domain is KAGVTQTPRYLIKTRGQQVTLSCSPISGHRSVSWYQQTPGQGLQFLFEYFSETQRNKGNFPGRFSGRQFSNSRSEMNVSTLELGDSALYLCASSLTGDSDTEAFFGQGTRLTVV.

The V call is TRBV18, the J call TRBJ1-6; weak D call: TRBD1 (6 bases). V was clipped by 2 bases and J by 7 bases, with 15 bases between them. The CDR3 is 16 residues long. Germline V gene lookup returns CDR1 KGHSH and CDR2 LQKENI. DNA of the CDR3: TGTGCCAGCTCACCAAACAGAGGGGGGCAAAATTCACCCCTCCACTTT. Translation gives CASSPNRGGQNSPLHF. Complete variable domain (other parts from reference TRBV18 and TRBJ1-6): NAGVMQNPRHLVRRRGQEARLRCSPMKGHSHVYWYRQLPEEGLKFMVYLQKENIIDESGMPKERFSAEFPKEGPSILRIQQVVRGDSAAYFCASSPNRGGQNSPLHFGNGTRLTVT.

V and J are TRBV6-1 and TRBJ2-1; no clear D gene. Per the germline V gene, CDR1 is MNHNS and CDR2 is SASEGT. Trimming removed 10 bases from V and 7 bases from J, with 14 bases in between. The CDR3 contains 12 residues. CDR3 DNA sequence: TGTGCCACCCACCGGGTCGATAATGAGCAGTTCTTC. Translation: CATHRVDNEQFF.

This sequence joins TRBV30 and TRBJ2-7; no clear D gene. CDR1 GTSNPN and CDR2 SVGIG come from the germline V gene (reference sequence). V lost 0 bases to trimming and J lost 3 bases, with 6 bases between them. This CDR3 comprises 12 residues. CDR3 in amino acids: CAWSVGRYEQYF. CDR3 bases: TGTGCCTGGAGTGTCGGGCGCTACGAGCAGTACTTC.

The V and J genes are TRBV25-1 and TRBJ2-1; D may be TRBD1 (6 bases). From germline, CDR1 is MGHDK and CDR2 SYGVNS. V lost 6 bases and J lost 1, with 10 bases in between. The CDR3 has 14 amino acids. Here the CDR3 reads CASSATGSYNEQFF. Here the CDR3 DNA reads TGTGCCAGCAGCGCTACAGGGTCCTACAATGAGCAGTTCTTC.

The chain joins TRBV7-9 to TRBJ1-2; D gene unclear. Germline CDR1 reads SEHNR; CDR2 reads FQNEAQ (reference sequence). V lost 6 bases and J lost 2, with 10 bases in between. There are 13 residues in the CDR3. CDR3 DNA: TGTGCCAGCAGTCTAATGGGAAACTATGGCTACACCTTC. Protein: CASSLMGNYGYTF. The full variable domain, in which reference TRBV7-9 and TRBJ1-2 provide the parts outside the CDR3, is DTGVSQNPRHKITKRGQNVTFRCDPISEHNRLYWYRQTLGQGPEFLTYFQNEAQLEKSRLLSDRFSAERPKGSFSTLEIQRTEQGDSAMYLCASSLMGNYGYTFGSGTRLTVV.

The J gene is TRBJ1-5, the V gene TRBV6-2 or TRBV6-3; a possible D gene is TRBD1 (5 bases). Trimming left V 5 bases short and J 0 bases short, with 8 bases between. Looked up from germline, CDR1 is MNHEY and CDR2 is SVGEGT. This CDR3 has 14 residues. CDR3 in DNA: TGTGCCAGCAGTGGACATTATAGCAATCAGCCCCAGCATTTT. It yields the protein CASSGHYSNQPQHF.

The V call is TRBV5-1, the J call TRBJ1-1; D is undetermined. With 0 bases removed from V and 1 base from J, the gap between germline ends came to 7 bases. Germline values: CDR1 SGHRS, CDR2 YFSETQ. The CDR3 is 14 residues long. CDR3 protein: CASSLEVGNTEAFF. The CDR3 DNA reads TGCGCCAGCAGCTTGGAGGTGGGGAACACTGAAGCTTTCTTT.

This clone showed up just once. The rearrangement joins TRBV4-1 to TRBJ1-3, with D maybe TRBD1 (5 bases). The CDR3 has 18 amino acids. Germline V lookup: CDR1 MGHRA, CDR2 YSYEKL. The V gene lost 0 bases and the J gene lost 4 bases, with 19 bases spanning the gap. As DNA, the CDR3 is TGCGCCAGCAGCCAAGAGTTTGTAGGACACGCATCGGGAAACACCATATATTTT. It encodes CASSQEFVGHASGNTIYF.

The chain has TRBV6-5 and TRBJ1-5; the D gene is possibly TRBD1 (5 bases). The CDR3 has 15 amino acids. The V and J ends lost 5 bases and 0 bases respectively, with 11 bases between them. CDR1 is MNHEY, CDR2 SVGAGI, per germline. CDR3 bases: TGTGCCAGCAGTAGTCGACAGAATAGCAATCAGCCCCAGCATTTT. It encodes CASSSRQNSNQPQHF.

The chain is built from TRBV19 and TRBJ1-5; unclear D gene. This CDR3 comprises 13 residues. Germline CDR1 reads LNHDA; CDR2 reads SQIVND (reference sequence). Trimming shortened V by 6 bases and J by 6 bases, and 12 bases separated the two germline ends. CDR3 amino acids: CASSPSGSQPQHF. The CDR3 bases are TGTGCCAGTAGCCCTAGTGGGAGTCAGCCCCAGCATTTT.

The CDR3 loop reads CATEPLGSSSPYSNQPQHF. DNA of the CDR3: TGTGCCACAGAGCCCCTTGGCAGCTCCAGCCCTTATAGCAATCAGCCCCAGCATTTT. The genes are TRBV15 and TRBJ1-5; D is uncertain. The CDR3 is 19 residues long. With 9 bases removed from V and 0 bases from J, the gap between germline ends came to 27 bases. Germline V CDR1 and CDR2: LNHNV, YYDKDF (reference sequence). The whole variable domain, filled in from reference TRBV15 and TRBJ1-5, reads DAMVIQNPRYQVTQFGKPVTLSCSQTLNHNVMYWYQQKSSQAPKLLFHYYDKDFNNEADTPDNFQSRRPNTSFCFLDIRSPGLGDTAMYLCATEPLGSSSPYSNQPQHFGDGTRLSIL.

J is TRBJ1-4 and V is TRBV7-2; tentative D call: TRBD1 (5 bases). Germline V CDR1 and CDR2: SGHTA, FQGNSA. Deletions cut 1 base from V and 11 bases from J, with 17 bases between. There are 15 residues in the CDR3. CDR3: CASSLEGTGRVKLFF. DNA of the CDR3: TGTGCCAGCAGCTTAGAAGGGACGGGTCGGGTGAAACTGTTTTTT.

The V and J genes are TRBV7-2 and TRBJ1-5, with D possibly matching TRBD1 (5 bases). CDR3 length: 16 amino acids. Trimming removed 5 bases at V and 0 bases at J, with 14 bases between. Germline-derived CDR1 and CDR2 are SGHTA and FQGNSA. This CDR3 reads CASSGGWGYSNQPQHF. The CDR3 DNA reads TGTGCCAGCAGCGGGGGATGGGGTTATAGCAATCAGCCCCAGCATTTT.

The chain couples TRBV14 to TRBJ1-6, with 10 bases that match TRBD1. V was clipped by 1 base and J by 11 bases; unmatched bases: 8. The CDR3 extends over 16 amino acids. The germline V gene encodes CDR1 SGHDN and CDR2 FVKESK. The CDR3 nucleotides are TGTGCCAGCAGCCAAGGATGGGACAGGGGTACGACACCCCTCCACTTT. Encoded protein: CASSQGWDRGTTPLHF.

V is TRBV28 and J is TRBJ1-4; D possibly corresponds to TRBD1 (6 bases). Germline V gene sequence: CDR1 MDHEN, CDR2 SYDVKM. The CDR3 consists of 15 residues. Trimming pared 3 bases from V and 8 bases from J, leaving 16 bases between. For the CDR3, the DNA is TGTGCCAGCAGTTTGGGTGGTCAGGGGACGGAAAAACTGTTTTTT. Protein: CASSLGGQGTEKLFF.

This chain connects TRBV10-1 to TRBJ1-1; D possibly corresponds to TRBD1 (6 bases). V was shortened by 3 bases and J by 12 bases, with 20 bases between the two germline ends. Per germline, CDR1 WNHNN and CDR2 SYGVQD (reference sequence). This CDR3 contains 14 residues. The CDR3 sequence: CASSEDRTVRTPFF. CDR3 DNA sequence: TGCGCCAGCAGTGAAGATCGGACAGTCCGAACGCCTTTCTTT.

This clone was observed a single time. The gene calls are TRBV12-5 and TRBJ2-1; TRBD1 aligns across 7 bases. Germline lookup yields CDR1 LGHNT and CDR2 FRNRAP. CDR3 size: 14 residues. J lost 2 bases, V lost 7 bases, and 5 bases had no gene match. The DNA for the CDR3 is TGTGCTAGTGCCATGACAGGGACCTACAATGAGCAGTTCTTC. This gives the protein CASAMTGTYNEQFF.

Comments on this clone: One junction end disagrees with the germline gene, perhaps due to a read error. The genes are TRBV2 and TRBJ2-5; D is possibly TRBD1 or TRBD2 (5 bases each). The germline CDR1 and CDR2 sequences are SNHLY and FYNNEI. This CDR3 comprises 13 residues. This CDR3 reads CASGEGMQETQYF. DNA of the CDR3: TGTGCCAGCGGTGAGGGGATGCAAGAGACCCAGTACTTC. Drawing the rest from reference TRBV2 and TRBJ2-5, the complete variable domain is EPEVTQTPSHQVTQMGQEVILRCVPISNHLYFYWYRQILGQKVEFLVSFYNNEISEKSEIFDDQFSVERPDGSNFTLKIRSTKLEDSAMYFCASGEGMQETQYFGPGTRLLVL.

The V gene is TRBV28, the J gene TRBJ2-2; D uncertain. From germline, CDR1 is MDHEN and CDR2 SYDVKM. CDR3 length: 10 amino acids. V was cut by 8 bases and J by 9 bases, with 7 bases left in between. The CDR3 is CASGPRELFF. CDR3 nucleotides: TGTGCCAGCGGTCCCCGGGAGCTGTTTTTT.

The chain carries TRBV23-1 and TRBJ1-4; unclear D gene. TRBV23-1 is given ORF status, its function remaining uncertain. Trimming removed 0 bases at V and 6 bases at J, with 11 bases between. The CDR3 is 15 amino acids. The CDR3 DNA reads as TGCGCCAGCAGTCAATCGGCGATAAGGGATGAAAAACTGTTTTTT. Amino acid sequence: CASSQSAIRDEKLFF.